A selection of T cell receptor beta chains follows, all from one sample in a study of CD8 T cells in Susac syndrome. TCRdb reprocessed the immunoSEQ multiplex PCR reads with MiXCR, giving one entry per CDR3 protein. Of some 150,000 distinct CDR3 sequences listed, about 93% are singletons. The sample was CD8+ T cells from PBMCs. The receptors originated from a human donor in good health. Both conserved end residues are part of each CDR3. D genes are given only for firm matches. For some rows the clone size is stated as once, few or many, or as a class when expanded; others skip it.

cdr3_aa | cdr3_nt | d_call | clone_size | j_call | v_call
CASSWTENEQYF | TGCGCCAGCAGTTGGACAGAGAACGAGCAGTACTTC | - | once | TRBJ2-7 | TRBV5-1
CSAGTGSNTEAFF | TGCAGCGCAGGGACAGGAAGTAACACTGAAGCTTTCTTT | TRBD1 | - | TRBJ1-1 | TRBV29-1
CASSLGAPEQFF | TGCGCCAGCAGCTTGGGGGCCCCTGAGCAGTTCTTC | - | - | TRBJ2-1 | TRBV5-1
CSASPQEGTEGYEQYF | TGCAGTGCTAGCCCCCAGGAGGGGACAGAGGGATACGAGCAGTACTTC | - | - | TRBJ2-7 | TRBV20-1
CASSLDEQTQYF | TGTGCCAGCAGTTTAGATGAGCAGACCCAGTACTTC | - | once | TRBJ2-5 | TRBV6-5
CASSQDRGNSYEQYF | TGCGCCAGCAGCCAAGACAGGGGGAACTCCTACGAGCAGTACTTC | TRBD1 | - | TRBJ2-7 | TRBV4-3
CSAETGVETQYF | TGCAGCGCCGAAACAGGGGTGGAGACCCAGTACTTC | TRBD1 | - | TRBJ2-5 | TRBV29-1
CASSQVGTTTGELFF | TGTGCCAGCAGCCAAGTTGGGACCACCACCGGGGAGCTGTTTTTT | - | - | TRBJ2-2 | TRBV3-1
CASSHPPSGRALLYEQYF | TGTGCCAGCAGCCACCCTCCAAGCGGGAGGGCCCTCCTCTACGAGCAGTACTTC | TRBD2 | - | TRBJ2-7 | TRBV7-9
CASRGVNTEAFF | TGTGCCAGCCGGGGGGTGAACACTGAAGCTTTCTTT | - | once | TRBJ1-1 | TRBV27
CASSQGTVKGPYEQYF | TGTGCCAGCAGCCAAGGAACAGTAAAGGGCCCCTACGAGCAGTACTTC | - | - | TRBJ2-7 | TRBV4-2
CASSVSTDTQYF | TGTGCCAGCAGCGTTAGCACAGATACGCAGTATTTT | - | once | TRBJ2-3 | TRBV7-9
CSVDMTWSGELFF | TGCAGCGTCGACATGACATGGTCCGGGGAGCTGTTTTTT | - | once | TRBJ2-2 | TRBV29-1
CASRRGTTNTGELFF | TGTGCCAGCAGACGCGGGACGACCAACACCGGGGAGCTGTTTTTT | - | - | TRBJ2-2 | TRBV7-3
CASSLDRRNEQFF | TGTGCCAGCAGCTTAGATCGTCGAAATGAGCAGTTCTTC | - | - | TRBJ2-1 | TRBV7-9
CASTPGQYYGYTF | TGTGCCAGCACCCCGGGACAGTACTATGGCTACACCTTC | TRBD1 | - | TRBJ1-2 | TRBV27
CSAKKDGYTF | TGCAGTGCTAAAAAGGATGGCTACACCTTC | - | - | TRBJ1-2 | TRBV20-1
CSASMDPDNQPQHF | TGCAGTGCTAGTATGGATCCAGACAATCAGCCCCAGCATTTT | - | - | TRBJ1-5 | TRBV20-1
CASRGRNQETQYF | TGTGCCAGCAGGGGACGGAACCAAGAGACCCAGTACTTC | - | - | TRBJ2-5 | TRBV28
CASAWGGGYNEQFF | TGTGCCAGTGCATGGGGAGGGGGGTACAATGAGCAGTTCTTC | - | - | TRBJ2-1 | TRBV19
CSVLRLTADTEAFF | TGCAGCGTTCTTCGTCTAACAGCCGACACTGAAGCTTTCTTT | - | - | TRBJ1-1 | TRBV29-1
CASSLPPEITGELFF | TGCGCCAGCAGCTTGCCTCCTGAGATCACCGGGGAGCTGTTTTTT | - | - | TRBJ2-2 | TRBV5-1
CASRKGVDYEQYF | TGTGCCAGTAGAAAAGGGGTCGACTACGAGCAGTACTTC | - | - | TRBJ2-7 | TRBV19
CASSITGDQPQHF | TGTGCCAGCAGTATAACAGGGGATCAGCCCCAGCATTTT | TRBD1 | - | TRBJ1-5 | TRBV6-5
CASSVDPGNQPQHF | TGTGCCAGCAGCGTAGATCCCGGGAACCAGCCCCAGCATTTT | - | - | TRBJ1-5 | TRBV9
CSVEPALNEKLFF | TGCAGCGTTGAACCAGCCCTTAATGAAAAACTGTTTTTT | - | - | TRBJ1-4 | TRBV29-1
CASSLLGTSGGRTGTDTQYF | TGTGCCAGCAGCCTCCTCGGGACATCGGGAGGCAGGACGGGCACAGATACGCAGTATTTT | - | - | TRBJ2-3 | TRBV14
CASSIGTSNQPQHF | TGTGCCAGTAGTATCGGCACCAGCAATCAGCCCCAGCATTTT | - | - | TRBJ1-5 | TRBV19
CASGGGGELFF | TGTGCCAGCGGGGGCGGCGGGGAGCTGTTTTTT | - | - | TRBJ2-2 | TRBV6-5
CASSTGNEKLFF | TGTGCCAGCAGTACAGGAAATGAAAAACTGTTTTTT | - | - | TRBJ1-4 | TRBV28
CASSLSAKNIQYF | TGTGCCAGCAGTTTATCAGCCAAAAACATTCAGTACTTC | - | - | TRBJ2-4 | TRBV27
CASSSAGNSYEQYF | TGTGCCAGTAGTAGCGCAGGGAACTCCTACGAGCAGTACTTC | - | - | TRBJ2-7 | TRBV19
CSVEPQGQYEQYF | TGCAGCGTTGAACCACAGGGGCAGTACGAGCAGTACTTC | TRBD1 | few | TRBJ2-7 | TRBV29-1
CASSVGILSYEQYF | TGTGCCAGCAGCGTGGGGATACTCTCCTACGAGCAGTACTTC | - | - | TRBJ2-7 | TRBV9
CATSIQNPGNEQFF | TGTGCCACCAGCATCCAGAACCCTGGAAATGAGCAGTTCTTC | - | - | TRBJ2-1 | TRBV15
CASSPLMTVYYGYTF | TGTGCCAGCAGTCCTTTAATGACAGTTTACTATGGCTACACCTTC | - | - | TRBJ1-2 | TRBV27
CASSLHPPSGRETDTQYF | TGTGCCAGCAGTTTACATCCCCCCAGCGGGAGGGAGACAGATACGCAGTATTTT | TRBD2 | - | TRBJ2-3 | TRBV27
CASSDAAYNEQFF | TGCGCCAGCAGTGACGCCGCTTACAATGAGCAGTTCTTC | - | - | TRBJ2-1 | TRBV10-2
CASSEGTTYSNQPQHF | TGTGCCAGCAGTGAGGGCACAACCTATAGCAATCAGCCCCAGCATTTT | - | - | TRBJ1-5 | TRBV6-1
CASKSGGPIYGYTF | TGTGCCAGCAAATCAGGGGGGCCAATCTATGGCTACACCTTC | TRBD1 | - | TRBJ1-2 | TRBV27
CASSLGGRAPEQFF | TGTGCCAGCAGTTTAGGTGGGAGGGCCCCTGAGCAGTTCTTC | TRBD2 | - | TRBJ2-1 | TRBV27
CASSLGEAPNYGYTF | TGTGCCAGCAGCTTAGGGGAGGCACCCAACTATGGCTACACCTTC | - | - | TRBJ1-2 | TRBV5-4
CASSLAYTHEQFF | TGTGCCAGCAGTTTAGCCTACACCCATGAGCAGTTCTTC | - | - | TRBJ2-1 | TRBV28
CSARDIGAGAADTQYF | TGCAGTGCTAGAGATATCGGAGCGGGAGCCGCAGATACGCAGTATTTT | TRBD2 | - | TRBJ2-3 | TRBV20-1